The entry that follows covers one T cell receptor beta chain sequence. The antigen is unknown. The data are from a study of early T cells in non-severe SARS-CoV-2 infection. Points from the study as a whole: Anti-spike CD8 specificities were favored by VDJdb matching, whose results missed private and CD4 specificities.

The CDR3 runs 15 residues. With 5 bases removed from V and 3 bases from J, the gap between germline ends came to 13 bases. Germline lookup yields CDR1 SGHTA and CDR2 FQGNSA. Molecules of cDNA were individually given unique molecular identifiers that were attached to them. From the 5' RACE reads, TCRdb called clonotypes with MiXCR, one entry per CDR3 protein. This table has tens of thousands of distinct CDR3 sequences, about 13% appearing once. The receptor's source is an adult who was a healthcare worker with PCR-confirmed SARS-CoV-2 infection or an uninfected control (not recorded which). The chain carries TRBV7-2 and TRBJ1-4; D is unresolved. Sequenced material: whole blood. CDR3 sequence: CASSPPGFSNEKLFF. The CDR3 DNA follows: TGTGCCAGCAGCCCCCCGGGTTTCTCTAATGAAAAACTGTTTTTT.